Sequencing of this T cell receptor beta chain was carried out in a study of a mutant IDH1 vaccine in newly diagnosed glioma. Study context: In weeks 1, 3, 5, 7, 11, 15, 19 and 23, patients were vaccinated. The treated population exhibited a male proportion of about 62%, a female proportion of about 38%, and a mean age of roughly 39 years. Patients got radiotherapy, temozolomide, or both beforehand, and most got both.

V dropped 4 bases and J dropped 3 bases, with 22 bases sitting between them. Germline V gives CDR1 KGHSH, CDR2 LQKENI. This CDR3 region has 17 residues. Documented time point: week 23, last vaccination. The vaccine gave 300 ug of a 20-mer mutant IDH1 peptide subcutaneously per dose. In the case of this clone: Its target is not known.

Only in-frame clones appear in the TCRdb table, and some are missing; sequencing was by immunoSEQ multiplex PCR. Of tens of thousands of clones detected, 85% appear once; the ten largest clones hold over 4%. Notes on the study in general: Pseudoprogression appears to have had no connection to changes in top peripheral T cell clonotypes.

The rearrangement uses TRBV18 and TRBJ2-7, with D possibly matching TRBD1 (6 bases). The material sequenced was PBMCs, taken from a glioma patient whose treatment included an IDH1 peptide vaccine. The sequence was collected from a man aged 30 to 45 with glioma. CDR3 bases: TGTGCCAGCTCACAAAACTTTCAGGGGCCAAATGTCTACGAGCAGTACTTC. As protein: CASSQNFQGPNVYEQYF. Based on the CDR3 plus reference TRBV18 and TRBJ2-7, the full variable domain is NAGVMQNPRHLVRRRGQEARLRCSPMKGHSHVYWYRQLPEEGLKFMVYLQKENIIDESGMPKERFSAEFPKEGPSILRIQQVVRGDSAAYFCASSQNFQGPNVYEQYFGPGTRLTVT.